This TCR beta chain originates from a study of blood T cell repertoires in COVID-19. Study summary: PBMCs, B-cell-depleted T cells, or T cells were the source of the cDNA or gDNA that made up the material.

The ends lost 5 bases at V and 6 bases at J; junction bases unmatched: 10. There are 15 residues in the CDR3. CDR1 is LNHDA and CDR2 is SQIVND in the germline V gene (reference sequence). Participant age was roughly 18 to 95 years, and participants resided in roughly 24 US areas. Allocation to cohorts depended on clinical history reported by the participants. As originally analysed: Using reference gene primer amplification, nucleated cell counts were estimated. Profiled with immunoSEQ multiplex PCR; TCRdb holds only in-frame clones, not every one. V and J calls plus clone size are reproduced from that table; the DNA served to infer D and trimming. This sample has under 350,000 clones, with about nine tenths found just once.

The chain uses TRBV19 and TRBJ1-5; 7 bases align to TRBD1. The receptor was derived from a man in his sixties who had recovered from COVID-19. Sequenced material: PBMCs or T cells enriched from blood (not recorded which). For the CDR3, the DNA is TGTGCCAGTAGTGTTCAGGGGGAGGTTCGTCAGCCCCAGCATTTT. The encoded protein is CASSVQGEVRQPQHF.